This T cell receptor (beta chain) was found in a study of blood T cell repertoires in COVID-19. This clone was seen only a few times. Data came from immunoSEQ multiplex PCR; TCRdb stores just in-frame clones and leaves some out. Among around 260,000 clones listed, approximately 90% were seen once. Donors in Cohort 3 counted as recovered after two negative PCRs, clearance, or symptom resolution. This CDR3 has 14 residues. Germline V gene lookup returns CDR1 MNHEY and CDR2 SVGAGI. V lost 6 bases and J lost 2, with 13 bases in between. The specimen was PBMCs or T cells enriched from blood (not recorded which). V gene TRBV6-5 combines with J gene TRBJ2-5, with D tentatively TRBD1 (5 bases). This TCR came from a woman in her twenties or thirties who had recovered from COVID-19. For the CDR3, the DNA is TGTGCCAGCAGCCTTGGGGCCAGACAAGAGACCCAGTACTTC. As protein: CASSLGARQETQYF.